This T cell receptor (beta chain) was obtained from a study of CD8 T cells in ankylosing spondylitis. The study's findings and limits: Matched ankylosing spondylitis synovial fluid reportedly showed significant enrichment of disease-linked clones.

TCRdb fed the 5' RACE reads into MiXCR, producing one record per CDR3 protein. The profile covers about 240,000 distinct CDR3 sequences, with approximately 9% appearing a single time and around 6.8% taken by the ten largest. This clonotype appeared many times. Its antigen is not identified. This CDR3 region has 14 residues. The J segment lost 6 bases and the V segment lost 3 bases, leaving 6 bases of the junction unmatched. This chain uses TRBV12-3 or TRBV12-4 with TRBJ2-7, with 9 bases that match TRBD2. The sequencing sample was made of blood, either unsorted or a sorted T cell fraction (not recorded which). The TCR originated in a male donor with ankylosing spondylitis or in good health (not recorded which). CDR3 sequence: CASSFSSGMAEQYF. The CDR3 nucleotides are TGTGCCAGCAGTTTTTCTAGCGGGATGGCCGAGCAGTACTTC.